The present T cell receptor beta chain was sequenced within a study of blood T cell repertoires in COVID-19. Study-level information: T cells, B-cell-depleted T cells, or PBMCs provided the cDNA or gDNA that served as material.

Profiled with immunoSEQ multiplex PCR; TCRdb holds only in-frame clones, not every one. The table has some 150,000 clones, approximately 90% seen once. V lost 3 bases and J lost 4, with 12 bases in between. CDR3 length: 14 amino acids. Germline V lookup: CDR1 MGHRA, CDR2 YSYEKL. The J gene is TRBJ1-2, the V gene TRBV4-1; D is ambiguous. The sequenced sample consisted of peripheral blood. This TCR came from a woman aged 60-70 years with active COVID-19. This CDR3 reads CASSHGLGLYGYTF. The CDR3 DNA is TGCGCCAGCAGCCATGGTCTTGGGCTCTATGGCTACACCTTC.